Shown below are 18 T cell receptor beta chains from a single sample sequenced in a study of OX40 agonist ivuxolimab in advanced cancers. Some clones are missing from TCRdb's copy, which holds only in-frame ones; the method was immunoSEQ multiplex PCR. Of about 71,000 clones detected, roughly 86% appear once; the ten largest clones hold roughly 1.9%. The specimen comprised CD4+ or CD8+ T cells sorted from blood, sampled in a trial of the OX40 agonist ivuxolimab. These receptors were collected from an adult with an advanced solid tumor such as melanoma, head and neck, liver or kidney cancer.

This sequence joins TRBV19 and TRBJ2-1; 8 bases line up with TRBD2. This CDR3 is built from 15 residues. Losses at the gene ends were 7 bases for V and 6 bases for J; bases not matched to a gene: 11. From germline, CDR1 is LNHDA and CDR2 SQIVND (reference sequence). The CDR3, as DNA: TGTGCCAGTAAAGTTTCGGCGGGAGGACCCAATGAGCAGTTCTTC. Translated: CASKVSAGGPNEQFF.

The rearrangement links TRBV18 to TRBJ2-3; maybe TRBD2 (5 bases). Per the germline V gene, CDR1 is KGHSH and CDR2 is LQKENI. The CDR3 covers 14 residues. Trimming left V 2 bases short and J 5 bases short, with 11 bases between. The CDR3 coding sequence is TGTGCCAGCTCACCAGGGTTTGGAGGAGATACGCAGTATTTT. Its protein is CASSPGFGGDTQYF.

V gene TRBV6-5 combines with J gene TRBJ2-7; weak D call: TRBD2 (6 bases). The V gene lost 6 bases and the J gene lost 6 bases, with 9 bases spanning the gap. The CDR3 spans 11 residues. The germline V gene encodes CDR1 MNHEY and CDR2 SVGAGI. This CDR3 is CASSSRGEQYF. The CDR3 DNA sequence: TGTGCCAGCAGCTCGCGGGGCGAGCAGTACTTC.

The chain couples TRBV5-4 to TRBJ2-2, with D unresolved. Trimming cost V 5 bases and J 1 base, with 12 bases left between them. The germline V gene encodes CDR1 SGHNT and CDR2 YYREEE (reference sequence). CDR3 length: 15 amino acids. The CDR3 loop is CASRLFDRNTGELFF. As DNA, the CDR3 is TGTGCCAGCAGGTTATTTGACCGGAACACCGGGGAGCTGTTTTTT.

In its sample, this clone was seen a few times. This chain uses TRBV6-1 with TRBJ2-7; D may be TRBD1 (6 bases). This CDR3 is built from 13 residues. Germline V CDR1 and CDR2: MNHNS, SASEGT. The V end was cut by 9 bases, the J end by 1 base, with 13 bases between. The DNA of the CDR3 is TGTGCCAGTACTAGACAGGATTCCTACGAGCAGTACTTC. The encoded protein is CASTRQDSYEQYF.

The V gene is TRBV10-3, the J gene TRBJ2-3, with D unclear. Looked up from germline, CDR1 is ENHRY and CDR2 is SYGVKD. The length of the CDR3 is 13 residues. The V gene lost 7 bases and the J gene lost 2 bases, with 10 bases spanning the gap. CDR3 in amino acids: CAITAGHTDTQYF. DNA for the CDR3: TGTGCCATCACGGCAGGCCACACAGATACGCAGTATTTT.

This clone was found a few times. CDR3 nucleotide sequence: TGTGCCAGCAGTGAATTTGGGACTTCTGGTGGAGAGACCCAGTACTTC. Translation gives CASSEFGTSGGETQYF. The chain has TRBV6-1 and TRBJ2-5, with D possibly matching TRBD2 (6 bases). Per the germline V gene, CDR1 is MNHNS and CDR2 is SASEGT. CDR3 length: 16 residues. V was shortened by 2 bases and J by 4 bases, with 17 bases between the two germline ends.

The chain couples TRBV5-1 to TRBJ1-4; TRBD1 is a possible D gene (5 bases). Germline lookup yields CDR1 SGHRS and CDR2 YFSETQ. The CDR3 extends over 16 amino acids. The ends were cut back, 4 bases at V and 4 bases at J, with 17 bases in the middle. As DNA, the CDR3 is TGCGCCAGCAGCCCAACGGGGCCTGAGCGTAATGAAAAACTGTTTTTT. Its protein is CASSPTGPERNEKLFF.

This chain joins TRBV2 and TRBJ2-3; D not resolved. Germline V lookup: CDR1 SNHLY, CDR2 FYNNEI. The germline V and J ends were trimmed by 4 bases and 4 bases, with 15 bases remaining between them. The length of the CDR3 is 15 residues. The CDR3 sequence: CASSGILLSSDTQYF. In nucleotides, the CDR3 is TGTGCCAGCAGTGGAATTCTTCTTTCTTCAGATACGCAGTATTTT.

The genes are TRBV7-6 and TRBJ2-3; D unclear. The CDR3 is 14 amino acids. Germline CDR1 reads SGHVS; CDR2 reads FNYEAQ. The germline V and J ends were trimmed by 5 bases and 3 bases, with 12 bases remaining between them. The CDR3 reads CASSPRTLTDTQYF. CDR3 coding DNA: TGTGCCAGCAGCCCCCGGACGTTAACAGATACGCAGTATTTT. Drawing the rest from reference TRBV7-6 and TRBJ2-3, the complete variable domain is GAGVSQSPRYKVTKRGQDVALRCDPISGHVSLYWYRQALGQGPEFLTYFNYEAQQDKSGLPNDRFSAERPEGSISTLTIQRTEQRDSAMYRCASSPRTLTDTQYFGPGTRLTVL.

The J gene is TRBJ2-5, the V gene TRBV19; 8 bases match TRBD1. CDR3 length equals 16 residues. The germline gives CDR1 LNHDA, CDR2 SQIVND (reference sequence). With V trimmed by 4 bases and J by 4 bases, 11 bases remained unmatched. The chain's CDR3 is CASSKVSGTGRETQYF. CDR3 nucleotide sequence: TGTGCCAGTAGTAAAGTGTCGGGGACAGGACGAGAGACCCAGTACTTC. Supplemented by reference TRBV19 and TRBJ2-5, the full variable domain reads DGGITQSPKYLFRKEGQNVTLSCEQNLNHDAMYWYRQDPGQGLRLIYYSQIVNDFQKGDIAEGYSVSREKKESFPLTVTSAQKNPTAFYLCASSKVSGTGRETQYFGPGTRLLVL.

V is TRBV30 and J is TRBJ2-7; D is possibly TRBD1 (5 bases). V was cut by 3 bases and J by 4 bases, with 13 bases left in between. Germline CDR1 reads GTSNPN; CDR2 reads SVGIG (reference sequence). The CDR3 is made up of 13 amino acids. The chain's CDR3 is CAWRYDRGYEQYF. The CDR3 coding sequence is TGTGCCTGGAGGTACGATAGGGGTTACGAGCAGTACTTC.

The chain uses TRBV20-1 and TRBJ2-7, with a weak D call TRBD2 (5 bases). Germline V gives CDR1 DFQATT, CDR2 SNEGSKA (reference sequence). CDR3 length: 11 amino acids. V lost 3 bases to trimming and J lost 4 bases, with 7 bases between them. The CDR3 loop is CSASGGYEQYF. CDR3 sequence (DNA): TGCAGTGCTAGTGGAGGTTACGAGCAGTACTTC.

The genes are TRBV7-3 and TRBJ2-1, with 10 bases that match TRBD2. In germline, CDR1 is SGHTA, CDR2 FQGTGA. J was trimmed by 2 bases and V by 3 bases; bases with no gene match: 1. The CDR3 extends over 15 amino acids. The CDR3 loop reads CASSFSGGTYNEQFF. DNA for the CDR3: TGTGCCAGCAGCTTTAGCGGGGGGACCTACAATGAGCAGTTCTTC. The variable domain in full, with the rest retrieved from reference TRBV7-3 and TRBJ2-1, is GAGVSQTPSNKVTEKGKYVELRCDPISGHTALYWYRQSLGQGPEFLIYFQGTGAADDSGLPNDRFFAVRPEGSVSTLKIQRTERGDSAVYLCASSFSGGTYNEQFFGPGTRLTVL.

The V and J genes are TRBV28 and TRBJ2-1; D may be TRBD2 (5 bases). CDR3 size: 15 residues. Germline values: CDR1 MDHEN, CDR2 SYDVKM. The V end lost 7 bases, the J end lost 0 bases, and 13 bases lay between the germline ends. The CDR3 reads CASKAAASSYNEQFF. CDR3 in DNA: TGTGCCAGCAAAGCGGCGGCTAGCTCCTACAATGAGCAGTTCTTC.

This chain uses TRBV7-2 with TRBJ1-1, with D uncertain. The germline V gene encodes CDR1 SGHTA and CDR2 FQGNSA. The CDR3 is 13 amino acids. Between the trimmed V and J ends, which lost 2 bases and 3 bases, there was a span of 7 bases. The CDR3 region is CASSLSRDTEAFF. The CDR3 nucleotides read TGTGCCAGCAGCTTAAGTAGAGACACTGAAGCTTTCTTT.

This clone showed up just once. DNA for the CDR3: TGTGCCAGCAGGGGAGGGAGGGACGATCAGCCCCAGCATTTT. Encoded protein: CASRGGRDDQPQHF. V and J are TRBV6-5 and TRBJ1-5; tentatively, D is TRBD1 (5 bases). Trimming took off 6 bases at V and 5 bases at J, with 14 bases between the two ends. Germline-derived CDR1 and CDR2 are MNHEY and SVGAGI. The CDR3 sequence is 14 residues long.

The chain has TRBV2 and TRBJ2-5, with 9 bases aligning to TRBD1. Germline loops: CDR1 SNHLY, CDR2 FYNNEI. This CDR3 is built from 15 residues. V was clipped by 7 bases and J by 6 bases; unmatched bases: 12. CDR3 residues: CASKVETGGLKTQYF. CDR3 nucleotide sequence: TGTGCCAGCAAAGTCGAGACAGGGGGTTTGAAGACCCAGTACTTC.